Listed below are T cell receptor beta chains from one sample, sequenced in a study of shared clonotypes between healthy human individuals. The repertoire was sequenced with immunoSEQ multiplex PCR; TCRdb's copy has only in-frame clones and lacks some. Seen here are about 1 million clones, more than 65% observed once, and the top ten hold approximately 1.5%. What was sequenced was memory CD4+ T cells sorted from blood. The receptors were gathered from a man younger than 30 in good health. Each CDR3 is given with its conserved first and last residue. The order of the fields is J gene, D gene, clone size, V gene, CDR3 protein, CDR3 DNA. D genes are given only for firm matches. Clone size is stated in some rows and not others, as once, few, many or a class when expanded.

TRBJ2-5 - - TRBV5-1 CASSLPGAEETQYF TGCGCCAGCAGCCTCCCCGGGGCAGAAGAGACCCAGTACTTC
TRBJ2-5 TRBD2 - TRBV4-3 CASSQDLSSGGPETQYF TGCGCCAGCAGCCAAGATTTGAGCAGCGGGGGGCCGGAGACCCAGTACTTC
TRBJ2-2 TRBD2 few TRBV5-1 CASSLMRGEAGELFF TGCGCCAGCAGCCTAATGCGGGGGGAGGCCGGGGAGCTGTTTTTT
TRBJ1-1 - few TRBV6-5 CASSQQGGVTEAFF TGTGCCAGCAGTCAACAGGGCGGTGTAACTGAAGCTTTCTTT
TRBJ2-3 TRBD1 - TRBV29-1 CSVSNLPGQGMGTDTQYF TGCAGCGTCTCCAATCTTCCGGGACAGGGGATGGGCACAGATACGCAGTATTTT
TRBJ1-2 - - TRBV5-1 CASRAQGPGYTF TGCGCCAGCAGGGCTCAGGGTCCTGGCTACACCTTC
TRBJ2-7 - - TRBV5-4 CASRGGASYEQYF TGTGCCAGCAGAGGCGGGGCCTCCTACGAGCAGTACTTC
TRBJ1-6 TRBD1 - TRBV9 CASSVGNRLQGAKNSPLHF TGTGCCAGCAGCGTAGGGAATCGACTCCAGGGGGCAAAAAATTCACCCCTCCACTTT
TRBJ2-1 TRBD2 - TRBV27 CASSLSAGTSGTSQFF TGTGCCAGCAGTTTATCAGCCGGGACTAGCGGGACATCGCAGTTCTTC
TRBJ1-3 - - TRBV6-1 CASSEAPSFGNTIYF TGTGCCAGCAGTGAAGCGCCCTCGTTTGGAAACACCATATATTTT